This TCR beta chain originates from a study of T cell responses to AZD1222 COVID-19 vaccine. Germline loops: CDR1 MGHRA, CDR2 YSYEKL. V shed 0 bases and J shed 7 bases, with 13 bases lying between them. The CDR3 is 16 residues long. Remarks on this clone: What it binds is not known.

Sequencing used immunoSEQ multiplex PCR; TCRdb keeps in-frame clones, though not all of them. Among around 150,000 clones listed, 90% to 95% were seen once. Whole-study findings and limits: Vaccine-associated CD4 TCRs spanned spike, dominant at 160-218 and 743-854.

The gene calls are TRBV4-1 and TRBJ1-6; D unresolved. Sequencing used peripheral blood, obtained 28 days after the second AZD1222 dose. The sequence came from an adult who received the AZD1222 COVID-19 vaccine. CDR3 nucleotide sequence: TGCGCCAGCAGCCAAGAGGGGAGGGAGCGGAATTCACCCCTCCACTTT. As protein: CASSQEGRERNSPLHF.